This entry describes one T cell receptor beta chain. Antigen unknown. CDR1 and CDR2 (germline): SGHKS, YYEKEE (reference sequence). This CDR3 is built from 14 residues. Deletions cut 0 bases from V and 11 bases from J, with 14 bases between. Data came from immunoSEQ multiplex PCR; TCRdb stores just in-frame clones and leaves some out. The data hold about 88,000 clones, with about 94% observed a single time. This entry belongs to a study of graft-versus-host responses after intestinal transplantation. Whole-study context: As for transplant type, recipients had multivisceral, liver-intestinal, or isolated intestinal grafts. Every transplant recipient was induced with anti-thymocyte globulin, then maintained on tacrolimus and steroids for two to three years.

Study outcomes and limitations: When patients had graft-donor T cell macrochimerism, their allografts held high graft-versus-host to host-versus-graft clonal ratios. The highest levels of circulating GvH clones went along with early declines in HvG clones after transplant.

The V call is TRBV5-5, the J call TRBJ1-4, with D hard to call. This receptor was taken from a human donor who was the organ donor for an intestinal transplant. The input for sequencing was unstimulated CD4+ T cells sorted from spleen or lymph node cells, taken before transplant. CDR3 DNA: TGTGCCAGCAGCTTGGTCGATAACCCGGGGAAACTGTTTTTT. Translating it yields CASSLVDNPGKLFF.